The following is a T cell receptor (beta chain) sequence with its context. As yet, its antigen is unknown. The junction does not match germline at one end; this may be a read error. This sample is drawn from a study of radiation and T cells in renal cell carcinoma. The germline V gene has CDR1 MNHNS and CDR2 SASEGT. The CDR3 spans 12 residues. Generated by immunoSEQ multiplex PCR, the TCRdb table keeps only in-frame clones and is missing some. The table includes more than 14,000 clones, about three fifths detected once. As for treatment: treatment-naive control, cytoreductive nephrectomy. Treatment-naive patients without radiation supplied the control tumors at nephrectomy. The tumor was a clear cell renal cell carcinoma. Control tumors came from a handful of females and about a dozen males, aged 40 to 82. Study-wide results and caveats: Dominant CDR3 motifs occupied more repertoire in irradiated than control tumors.

This chain joins TRBV6-1 and TRBJ2-7, with 9 bases lining up with TRBD1. The sequence came from a man aged 55-75 years with renal cell carcinoma. The material was tumor tissue, obtained from a patient whose treatment was nephrectomy without radiotherapy. The CDR3 DNA reads TGTGCCAGCCCCGGACAGGGGCGGGAATACTTCTTC. This codes for CASPGQGREYFF.